In this sample, the clone carrying this TCR beta chain turned up a few times. What it binds is unknown. Anti-CD3/anti-CD28 beads served as a nonspecific positive control stimulus. Sorting selected CD4+ T cells upregulating both CD40 ligand and CD69. These data originate in a study of persistence of HIV-infected CD4 T cells. Germline CDR1 MNHEY, CDR2 SVGEGT. Trimming took off 6 bases at V and 2 bases at J, with 11 bases between the two ends. This CDR3 region has 13 residues. Sequencing used immunoSEQ version 4 in survey mode. Clones were sequenced by immunoSEQ multiplex PCR, and TCRdb holds only the in-frame ones, with some missing. This sample carries more than 35,000 clones, approximately 89% of them seen once, and the ten largest clones take roughly 1.8%.

This TCR was sampled from an adult man with HIV who was CMV-seropositive. The genes are TRBV6-2 or TRBV6-3 and TRBJ2-7; D gene uncertain. The source was CD4+ T cells sorted from PBMCs after approximately 20-hour stimulation, collected from a patient who received antiretroviral therapy. Here the CDR3 DNA reads TGTGCCAGCAGCTCCGGGCCAACCTACGAGCAGTACTTC. Its protein product is CASSSGPTYEQYF.